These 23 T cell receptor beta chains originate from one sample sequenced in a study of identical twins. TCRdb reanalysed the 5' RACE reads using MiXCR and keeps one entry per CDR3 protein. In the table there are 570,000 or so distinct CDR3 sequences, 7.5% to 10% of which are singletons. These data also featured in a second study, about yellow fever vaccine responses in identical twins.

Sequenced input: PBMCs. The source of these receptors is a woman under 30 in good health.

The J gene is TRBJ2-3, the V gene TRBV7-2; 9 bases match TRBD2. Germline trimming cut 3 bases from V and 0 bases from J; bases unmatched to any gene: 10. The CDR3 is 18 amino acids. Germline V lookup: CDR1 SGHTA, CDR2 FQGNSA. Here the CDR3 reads CASSFGSAGGFSTDTQYF. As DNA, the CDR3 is TGTGCCAGCAGCTTTGGGTCAGCGGGGGGATTTAGCACAGATACGCAGTATTTT.

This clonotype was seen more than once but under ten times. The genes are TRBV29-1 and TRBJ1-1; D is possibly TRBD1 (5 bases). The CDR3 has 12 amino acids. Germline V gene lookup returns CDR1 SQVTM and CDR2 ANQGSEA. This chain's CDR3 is CSGGKQNTEAFF. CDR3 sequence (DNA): TGCAGTGGGGGAAAACAGAACACTGAAGCTTTCTTT.

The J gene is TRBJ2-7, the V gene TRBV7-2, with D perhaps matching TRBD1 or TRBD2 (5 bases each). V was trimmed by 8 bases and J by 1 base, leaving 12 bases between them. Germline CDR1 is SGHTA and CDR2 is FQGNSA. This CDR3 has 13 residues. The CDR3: CASSGRLSYEQYF. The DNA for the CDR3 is TGTGCCAGCTCAGGGAGATTATCCTACGAGCAGTACTTC.

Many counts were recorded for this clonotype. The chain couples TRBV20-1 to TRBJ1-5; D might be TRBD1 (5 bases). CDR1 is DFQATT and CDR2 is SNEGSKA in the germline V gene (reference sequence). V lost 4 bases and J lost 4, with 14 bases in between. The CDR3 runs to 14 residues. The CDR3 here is CSATRVERNQPQHF. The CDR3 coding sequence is TGCAGTGCTACCAGGGTCGAACGGAATCAGCCCCAGCATTTT.

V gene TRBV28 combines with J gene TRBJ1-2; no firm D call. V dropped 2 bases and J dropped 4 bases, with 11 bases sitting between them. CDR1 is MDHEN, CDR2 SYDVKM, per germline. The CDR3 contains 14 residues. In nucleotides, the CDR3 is TGTGCCAGCAGTTTAACGGAGAGGAGCTATGGCTACACCTTC. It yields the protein CASSLTERSYGYTF.

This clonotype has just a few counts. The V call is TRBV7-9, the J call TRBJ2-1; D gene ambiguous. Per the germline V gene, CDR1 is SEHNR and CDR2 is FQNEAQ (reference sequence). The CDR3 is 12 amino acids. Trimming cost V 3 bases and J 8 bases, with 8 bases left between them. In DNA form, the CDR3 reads TGTGCCAGCAGCTTGCCCCTAGATGAGCAGTTCTTC. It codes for CASSLPLDEQFF. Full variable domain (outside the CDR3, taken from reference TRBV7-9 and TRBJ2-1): DTGVSQNPRHKITKRGQNVTFRCDPISEHNRLYWYRQTLGQGPEFLTYFQNEAQLEKSRLLSDRFSAERPKGSFSTLEIQRTEQGDSAMYLCASSLPLDEQFFGPGTRLTVL.

The CDR3 protein is CATSRDHSSHSPYEQYF. Written as DNA, the CDR3 is TGTGCCACCAGCAGAGATCACTCGTCGCACTCCCCCTACGAGCAGTACTTC. The rearrangement joins TRBV15 to TRBJ2-7, with D unresolved. Trimming left V 0 bases short and J 2 bases short, with 17 bases between. Looked up from germline, CDR1 is LNHNV and CDR2 is YYDKDF (reference sequence). The CDR3 length is 17 residues.

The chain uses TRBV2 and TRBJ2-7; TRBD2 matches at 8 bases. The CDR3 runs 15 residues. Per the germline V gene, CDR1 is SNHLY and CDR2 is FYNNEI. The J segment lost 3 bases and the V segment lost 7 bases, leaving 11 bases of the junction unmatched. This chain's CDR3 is CASTPPAGVLYEQYF. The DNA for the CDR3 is TGTGCCAGCACCCCTCCAGCGGGAGTTCTCTACGAGCAGTACTTC.

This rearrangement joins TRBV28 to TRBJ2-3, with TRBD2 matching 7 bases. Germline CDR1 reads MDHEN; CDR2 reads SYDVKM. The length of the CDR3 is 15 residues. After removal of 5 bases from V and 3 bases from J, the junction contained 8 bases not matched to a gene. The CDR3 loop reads CASSGGGIYTDTQYF. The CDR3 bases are TGTGCCAGCAGTGGGGGAGGGATTTATACAGATACGCAGTATTTT.

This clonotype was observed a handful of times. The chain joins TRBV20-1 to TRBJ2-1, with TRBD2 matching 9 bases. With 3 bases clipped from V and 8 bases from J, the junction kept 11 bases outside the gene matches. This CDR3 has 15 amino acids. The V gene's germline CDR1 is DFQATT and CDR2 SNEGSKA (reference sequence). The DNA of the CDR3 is TGCAGTGCTAGGAATAGCGGGGGTTTCGGGGATGAGCAGTTCTTC. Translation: CSARNSGGFGDEQFF.

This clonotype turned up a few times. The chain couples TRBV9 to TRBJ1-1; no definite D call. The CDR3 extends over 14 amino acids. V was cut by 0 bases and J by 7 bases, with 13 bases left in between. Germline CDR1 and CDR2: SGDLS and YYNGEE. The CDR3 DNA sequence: TGTGCCAGCAGCGTAGACCTTATACCAGGTGAAGCTTTCTTT. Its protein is CASSVDLIPGEAFF.

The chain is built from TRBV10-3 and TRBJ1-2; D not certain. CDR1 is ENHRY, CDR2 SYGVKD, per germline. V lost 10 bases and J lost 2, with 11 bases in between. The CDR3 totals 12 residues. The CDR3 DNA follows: TGTGCCACCGATAATACAAACTATGGCTACACCTTC. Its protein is CATDNTNYGYTF.

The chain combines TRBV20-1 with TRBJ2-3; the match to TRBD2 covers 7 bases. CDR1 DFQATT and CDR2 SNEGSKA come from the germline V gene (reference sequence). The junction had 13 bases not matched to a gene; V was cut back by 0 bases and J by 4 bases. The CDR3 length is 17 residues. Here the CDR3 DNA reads TGCAGTGCTAGAGATACCGGGGGGATAGCACATGCAGATACGCAGTATTTT. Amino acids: CSARDTGGIAHADTQYF.

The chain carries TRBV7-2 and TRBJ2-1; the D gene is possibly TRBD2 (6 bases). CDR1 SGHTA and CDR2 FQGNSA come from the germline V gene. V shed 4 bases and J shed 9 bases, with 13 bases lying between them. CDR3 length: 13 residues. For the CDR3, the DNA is TGTGCCAGCAGCTCCAGACGGGAGTTTGAGCAGTTCTTC. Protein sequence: CASSSRREFEQFF.

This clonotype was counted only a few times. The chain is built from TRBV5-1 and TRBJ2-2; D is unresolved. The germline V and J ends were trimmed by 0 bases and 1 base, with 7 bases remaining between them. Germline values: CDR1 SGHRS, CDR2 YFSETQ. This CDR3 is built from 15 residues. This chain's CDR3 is CASSLANKNTGELFF. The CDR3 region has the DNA TGCGCCAGCAGCTTGGCCAACAAGAACACCGGGGAGCTGTTTTTT.

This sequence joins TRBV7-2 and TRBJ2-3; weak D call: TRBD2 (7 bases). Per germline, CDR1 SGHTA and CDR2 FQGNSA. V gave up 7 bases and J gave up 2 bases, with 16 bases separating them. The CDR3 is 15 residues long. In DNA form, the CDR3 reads TGTGCCAGCACCCCTTGGGGGGGGGCCACAGATACGCAGTATTTT. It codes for CASTPWGGATDTQYF.

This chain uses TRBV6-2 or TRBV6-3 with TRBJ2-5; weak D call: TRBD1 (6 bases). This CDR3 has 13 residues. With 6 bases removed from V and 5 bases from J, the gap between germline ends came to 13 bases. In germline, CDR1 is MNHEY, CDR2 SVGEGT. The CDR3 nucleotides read TGTGCCAGCAGAACAGGGTTCTTCGAGACCCAGTACTTC. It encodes CASRTGFFETQYF.

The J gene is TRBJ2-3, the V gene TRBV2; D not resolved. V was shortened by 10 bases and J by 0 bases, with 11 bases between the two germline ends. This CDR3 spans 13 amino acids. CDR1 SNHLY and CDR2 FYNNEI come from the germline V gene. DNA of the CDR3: TGTGCCACCCAGTCCCCCAGCACAGATACGCAGTATTTT. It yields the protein CATQSPSTDTQYF.

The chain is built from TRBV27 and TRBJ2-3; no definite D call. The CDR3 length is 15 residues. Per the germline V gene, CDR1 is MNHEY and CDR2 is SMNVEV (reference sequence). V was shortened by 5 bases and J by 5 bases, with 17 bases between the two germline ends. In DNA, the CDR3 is TGTGCCAGCAGTACGGGCCTATCGGGTAGAGATACGCAGTATTTT. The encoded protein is CASSTGLSGRDTQYF.

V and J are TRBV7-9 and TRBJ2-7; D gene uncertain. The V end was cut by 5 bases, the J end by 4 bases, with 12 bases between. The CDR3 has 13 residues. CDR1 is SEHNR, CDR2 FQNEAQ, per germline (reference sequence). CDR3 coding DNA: TGTGCCAGCAGCGCAAGGACGGTTTACGAGCAGTACTTC. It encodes CASSARTVYEQYF.

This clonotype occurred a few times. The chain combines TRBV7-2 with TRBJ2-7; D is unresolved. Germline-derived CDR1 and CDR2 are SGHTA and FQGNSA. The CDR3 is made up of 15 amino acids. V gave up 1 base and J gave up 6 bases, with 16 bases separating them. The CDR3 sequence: CASSLGRSLVGEQYF. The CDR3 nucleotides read TGTGCCAGCAGCTTAGGTCGGAGCCTTGTAGGCGAGCAGTACTTC.

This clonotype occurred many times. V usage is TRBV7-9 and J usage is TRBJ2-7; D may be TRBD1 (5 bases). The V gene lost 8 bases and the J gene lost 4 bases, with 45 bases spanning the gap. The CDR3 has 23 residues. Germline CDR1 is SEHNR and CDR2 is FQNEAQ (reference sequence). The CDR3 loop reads CASATVRPTFEFLQAPKRYEQYF. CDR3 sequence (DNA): TGTGCCAGCGCAACAGTGAGACCAACGTTTGAATTCTTACAGGCTCCCAAGAGGTACGAGCAGTACTTC.

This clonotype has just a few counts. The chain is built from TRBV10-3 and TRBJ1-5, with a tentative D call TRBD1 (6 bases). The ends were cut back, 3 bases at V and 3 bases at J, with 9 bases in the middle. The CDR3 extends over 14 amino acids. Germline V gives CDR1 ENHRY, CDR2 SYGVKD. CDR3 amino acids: CAISEGQNNQPQHF. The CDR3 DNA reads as TGTGCCATCAGTGAAGGACAGAACAATCAGCCCCAGCATTTT.